This is a list of T cell receptor beta chains from one sample in a study of blood T cell repertoires in COVID-19. Assay: immunoSEQ multiplex PCR; the TCRdb copy retains only in-frame clones and omits some. The sample includes some 150,000 clones, roughly 77% of them seen just once. Material for sequencing was peripheral blood. The receptors here all came from a man aged 60 to 75 with acute or convalescent COVID-19. Both conserved end residues are part of each CDR3. The order of the fields is J gene, D gene, V gene, clone size, CDR3 protein, CDR3 DNA. A D gene is named only where the DNA matches it firmly. The size field is filled for only some rows; it gives once, few, many or a size class.

J: TRBJ2-5; D: TRBD2; V: TRBV7-8; size: -; CDR3: CASSLKWAGGPETQYF; DNA: TGTGCCAGCAGCTTAAAATGGGCGGGAGGGCCGGAGACCCAGTACTTC
J: TRBJ2-7; D: TRBD1; V: TRBV7-2; size: once; CDR3: CASSLAGQGAYEQYF; DNA: TGTGCCAGCAGCTTAGCTGGACAGGGGGCCTACGAGCAGTACTTC
J: TRBJ1-2; D: -; V: TRBV7-9; size: -; CDR3: CASSQGQSYTF; DNA: TGTGCCAGCAGCCAGGGGCAGAGCTACACCTTC
J: TRBJ2-3; D: TRBD2; V: TRBV25-1; size: -; CDR3: CASSADSGRVYTDTQYF; DNA: TGTGCCAGCAGCGCTGATAGCGGGAGGGTTTACACAGATACGCAGTATTTT
J: TRBJ1-2; D: -; V: TRBV5-4; size: -; CDR3: CASSSMTTLGGYTF; DNA: TGTGCCAGCAGCTCGATGACAACGCTTGGCGGCTACACCTTC
J: TRBJ2-2; D: -; V: TRBV30; size: few; CDR3: CAWSGWTGAGELFF; DNA: TGTGCCTGGAGTGGATGGACGGGAGCCGGGGAGCTGTTTTTT
J: TRBJ2-7; D: TRBD1; V: TRBV19; size: -; CDR3: CASSQLQGPYEQYF; DNA: TGTGCCAGTAGTCAGTTACAGGGGCCCTACGAGCAGTACTTC
J: TRBJ2-3; D: -; V: TRBV5-6; size: many; CDR3: CASSLLFKDTQYF; DNA: TGTGCCAGCAGCCTCCTCTTTAAAGATACGCAGTATTTT
J: TRBJ2-1; D: TRBD2; V: TRBV9; size: -; CDR3: CASSVGLAGAYYNEQFF; DNA: TGTGCCAGCAGCGTAGGGCTAGCGGGAGCTTACTACAATGAGCAGTTCTTC
J: TRBJ2-7; D: -; V: TRBV30; size: -; CDR3: CACRSTGYGEQYF; DNA: TGTGCCTGCCGATCAACAGGGTATGGCGAGCAGTACTTC
J: TRBJ2-7; D: -; V: TRBV12-3/TRBV12-4; size: -; CDR3: CASSSAYYEQYF; DNA: TGTGCCAGCAGTTCCGCGTACTACGAGCAGTACTTC
J: TRBJ2-7; D: TRBD2; V: TRBV2; size: -; CDR3: CASCTSASSYEQYF; DNA: TGTGCCAGCTGCACTAGCGCGAGCTCCTACGAGCAGTACTTC
J: TRBJ1-2; D: TRBD1; V: TRBV3-1/TRBV3-2; size: once; CDR3: CASSPRGFYGYTF; DNA: TGTGCCAGCAGCCCCAGGGGGTTCTATGGCTACACCTTC
J: TRBJ2-3; D: TRBD2; V: TRBV11-2; size: few; CDR3: CASSLAGGPTDTQYF; DNA: TGTGCCAGCAGCCTAGCGGGAGGGCCGACAGATACGCAGTATTTT
J: TRBJ1-1; D: -; V: TRBV6-1; size: -; CDR3: CASSEEGQSEAFF; DNA: TGTGCCAGCAGTGAAGAGGGGCAGTCTGAAGCTTTCTTT
J: TRBJ1-3; D: TRBD1; V: TRBV4-1; size: -; CDR3: CASSQEGTVASGNTIYF; DNA: TGCGCCAGCAGCCAGGAGGGGACAGTGGCCTCTGGAAACACCATATATTTT
J: TRBJ2-3; D: TRBD2; V: TRBV18; size: few; CDR3: CASSYVAGEGTDTQYF; DNA: TGTGCCAGCTCGTACGTAGCGGGAGAGGGCACAGATACGCAGTATTTT
J: TRBJ2-1; D: TRBD1; V: TRBV9; size: -; CDR3: CASSVDTTGGNEQFF; DNA: TGTGCCAGCAGCGTAGATACGACAGGGGGCAATGAGCAGTTCTTC
J: TRBJ1-6; D: -; V: TRBV27; size: -; CDR3: CASSSGGYNSPLHF; DNA: TGTGCCAGCAGTTCAGGAGGGTACAATTCACCCCTCCACTTT
J: TRBJ1-5; D: -; V: TRBV6-5; size: -; CDR3: CASGSQGANQPQHF; DNA: TGTGCCAGCGGTTCACAGGGAGCCAATCAGCCCCAGCATTTT
J: TRBJ1-1; D: TRBD1; V: TRBV7-2; size: -; CDR3: CASSLVQGDTEAFF; DNA: TGTGCCAGCAGCTTGGTTCAGGGGGACACTGAAGCTTTCTTT
J: TRBJ1-5; D: TRBD1; V: TRBV6-5; size: -; CDR3: CASSQGDSNQPQHF; DNA: TGTGCCAGCAGCCAGGGGGATAGCAATCAGCCCCAGCATTTT
J: TRBJ2-5; D: TRBD2; V: TRBV5-1; size: -; CDR3: CASSPRSGGETQYF; DNA: TGCGCCAGCAGCCCCCGGTCGGGGGGGGAGACCCAGTACTTC
J: TRBJ1-1; D: -; V: TRBV25-1; size: -; CDR3: CASSGGAEAFF; DNA: TGTGCCAGCAGTGGGGGCGCTGAAGCTTTCTTT
J: TRBJ1-3; D: TRBD1; V: TRBV2; size: -; CDR3: CARRDSSGNTIYF; DNA: TGTGCCAGGAGGGACAGCTCTGGAAACACCATATATTTT
J: TRBJ1-2; D: -; V: TRBV12-3/TRBV12-4; size: -; CDR3: CASSLWAGNGYTF; DNA: TGTGCCAGCAGTTTATGGGCAGGGAACGGCTACACCTTC
J: TRBJ2-3; D: TRBD2; V: TRBV10-1; size: -; CDR3: CASSGERGLSDTQYF; DNA: TGCGCCAGCAGTGGCGAGCGGGGACTCTCCGATACGCAGTATTTT
J: TRBJ1-2; D: -; V: TRBV12-3/TRBV12-4; size: -; CDR3: CASGASLNYGYTF; DNA: TGTGCCAGCGGAGCCTCCCTTAACTATGGCTACACCTTC
J: TRBJ2-7; D: -; V: TRBV9; size: many; CDR3: CASSPGYLDEQYF; DNA: TGTGCCAGCAGCCCCGGTTATCTGGACGAGCAGTACTTC
J: TRBJ2-2; D: TRBD2; V: TRBV11-2; size: -; CDR3: CASSLSGENTGELFF; DNA: TGTGCCAGCAGCTTAAGCGGGGAGAACACCGGGGAGCTGTTTTTT
J: TRBJ2-5; D: -; V: TRBV15; size: once; CDR3: CATSGGRRSLQETQYF; DNA: TGTGCCACCAGCGGGGGCCGGAGGTCCCTCCAAGAGACCCAGTACTTC
J: TRBJ2-3; D: TRBD2; V: TRBV28; size: -; CDR3: CASSLTGTSGSHTQYF; DNA: TGTGCCAGCAGTCTTACCGGGACTAGCGGGAGTCATACGCAGTATTTT
J: TRBJ2-7; D: -; V: TRBV6-5; size: -; CDR3: CASSSIYEQYF; DNA: TGTGCCAGCAGTTCAATCTACGAGCAGTACTTC
J: TRBJ1-4; D: TRBD1; V: TRBV5-1; size: -; CDR3: CASSLVVSDRGEKLFF; DNA: TGCGCCAGCAGCTTGGTGGTTTCGGACAGGGGGGAAAAACTGTTTTTT
J: TRBJ1-4; D: TRBD1; V: TRBV30; size: -; CDR3: CAWRDRYPNEKLFF; DNA: TGTGCCTGGAGGGACAGGTACCCTAATGAAAAACTGTTTTTT
J: TRBJ1-1; D: -; V: TRBV7-6; size: -; CDR3: CAGSGRTEAFF; DNA: TGTGCCGGCTCTGGGAGGACTGAAGCTTTCTTT
J: TRBJ1-1; D: -; V: TRBV2; size: once; CDR3: CASSVNTEAFF; DNA: TGTGCCAGCAGTGTAAACACTGAAGCTTTCTTT
J: TRBJ2-5; D: -; V: TRBV24-1; size: -; CDR3: CATSDTSVGETQYF; DNA: TGTGCCACCAGTGATACGAGCGTCGGAGAGACCCAGTACTTC
J: TRBJ1-2; D: -; V: TRBV4-1; size: -; CDR3: CASSQDLRGSGGKNYGYTF; DNA: TGCGCCAGCAGCCAAGACCTCCGGGGGTCCGGGGGTAAAAACTATGGCTACACCTTC
J: TRBJ2-1; D: TRBD2; V: TRBV7-7; size: -; CDR3: CASSLPPGLAGDNEQFF; DNA: TGTGCCAGCAGCTTACCACCAGGACTAGCGGGAGACAATGAGCAGTTCTTC
J: TRBJ2-7; D: TRBD2; V: TRBV28; size: few; CDR3: CASSSGGGIEQYF; DNA: TGTGCCAGCAGCTCCGGGGGGGGTATCGAGCAGTACTTC
J: TRBJ1-5; D: TRBD1; V: TRBV6-5; size: -; CDR3: CASRIDRGSQPQHF; DNA: TGTGCCAGCAGAATCGACAGGGGAAGTCAGCCCCAGCATTTT
J: TRBJ2-1; D: TRBD2; V: TRBV7-2; size: -; CDR3: CASSLVAGGTREQFF; DNA: TGTGCCAGCAGCTTAGTTGCGGGAGGGACACGTGAGCAGTTCTTC
J: TRBJ2-1; D: TRBD2; V: TRBV5-4; size: -; CDR3: CASSTWTSGRKSNEQFF; DNA: TGTGCCAGCAGCACATGGACTAGCGGGAGAAAATCTAATGAGCAGTTCTTC
J: TRBJ2-7; D: -; V: TRBV5-6; size: -; CDR3: CASSLVRVTGQYF; DNA: TGTGCCAGCAGCTTGGTCCGGGTCACCGGGCAGTACTTC